Each of the 25 T cell receptor beta chains below was sequenced from the same sample in a study of shared clonotypes between healthy human individuals. The table came from immunoSEQ multiplex PCR; TCRdb's copy has only in-frame clones and leaves some out. This sample has around 2,000,000 clones, with approximately 94% found just once. The naive CD8 subset, CD45RO-negative cells positively selected for CCR7, excluded terminally differentiated effector memory CD45RA+ cells. The sample taken for sequencing was naive CD8+ T cells sorted from blood. The receptors originated from a young man in good health.

This clone was counted once. The chain employs TRBV29-1 and TRBJ2-1; 9 bases line up with TRBD2. Germline V lookup: CDR1 SQVTM, CDR2 ANQGSEA. The CDR3 is 15 amino acids. With V trimmed by 3 bases and J by 6 bases, 9 bases remained unmatched. CDR3 DNA sequence: TGCAGCGTTGACGTACTAGCGGGCCCTCTCAATGAGCAGTTCTTC. It is translated as CSVDVLAGPLNEQFF.

This chain connects TRBV6-1 to TRBJ2-7, with D tentatively TRBD2 (5 bases). The CDR3 extends over 13 amino acids. V lost 5 bases, J lost 7 bases, and 15 bases lay in between. Looked up from germline, CDR1 is MNHNS and CDR2 is SASEGT. The CDR3 nucleotides read TGTGCCAGCAGTTTCCTCCTCACGGGGGAGCAGTACTTC. It encodes CASSFLLTGEQYF.

The chain uses TRBV5-4 and TRBJ2-1, with D maybe TRBD2 (6 bases). V was trimmed by 2 bases and J by 3 bases, leaving 12 bases between them. CDR1 is SGHNT and CDR2 is YYREEE in the germline V gene (reference sequence). The CDR3 runs 15 residues. The CDR3 nucleotides are TGTGCCAGCAGCTTCGGAGCGGGTATCTACAATGAGCAGTTCTTC. It codes for CASSFGAGIYNEQFF.

The rearrangement uses TRBV28 and TRBJ2-3; TRBD2 matches 13 bases. CDR1 MDHEN and CDR2 SYDVKM come from the germline V gene. CDR3 length equals 18 residues. J lost 2 bases, V lost 4 bases, and 9 bases had no gene match. The CDR3 spells CASSSWTSGGTLTDTQYF. CDR3 nucleotides: TGTGCCAGCAGTTCTTGGACTAGCGGGGGAACACTCACAGATACGCAGTATTTT.

The chain links TRBV27 to TRBJ1-6, with D perhaps matching TRBD1 (6 bases). The CDR3 sequence is 14 residues long. CDR1 and CDR2 from the germline V gene are MNHEY and SMNVEV (reference sequence). Trimming stripped 7 bases from V and 8 bases from J, with 15 bases between. The CDR3 DNA reads as TGTGCCAGCACCCAGGCGGGGGCTTATTCACCCCTCCACTTT. Protein product: CASTQAGAYSPLHF.

The chain is built from TRBV7-9 and TRBJ1-2; a weak D match, TRBD1 (6 bases). The germline CDR1 and CDR2 sequences are SEHNR and FQNEAQ (reference sequence). The CDR3 covers 15 residues. Between the trimmed V and J ends, which lost 4 bases and 2 bases, there was a span of 14 bases. The CDR3 bases are TGTGCCAGCAGCTACATGAGGGGGTCCAACTATGGCTACACCTTC. This encodes CASSYMRGSNYGYTF.

This clone was picked up a small number of times. This chain links TRBV30 with TRBJ1-1; 7 bases line up with TRBD1. J lost 3 bases, V lost 4 bases, and 8 bases had no gene match. This CDR3 region has 14 residues. From germline, CDR1 is GTSNPN and CDR2 SVGIG (reference sequence). In DNA, the CDR3 is TGTGCCTGGACCGGGACAGCTTGGGACACTGAAGCTTTCTTT. It encodes CAWTGTAWDTEAFF.

V and J are TRBV4-3 and TRBJ2-1; D might be TRBD2 (5 bases). Trimming shortened V by 2 bases and J by 0 bases, and 14 bases separated the two germline ends. CDR3 length equals 17 residues. The V gene's germline CDR1 is LGHNA and CDR2 YSLEER. CDR3 sequence: CASSQSTGVSSYNEQFF. CDR3 in DNA: TGCGCCAGCAGCCAATCGACCGGGGTAAGCTCCTACAATGAGCAGTTCTTC.

V gene TRBV9 combines with J gene TRBJ2-3, with D hard to call. CDR1 and CDR2 (germline): SGDLS, YYNGEE. The CDR3 is made up of 14 amino acids. V was clipped by 2 bases and J by 1 base, with 8 bases between them. The CDR3 loop reads CASSVVPGTDTQYF. The CDR3 DNA is TGTGCCAGCAGCGTGGTACCAGGCACAGATACGCAGTATTTT.

This clone was seen only a few times. Other DNA sequences of this sample code for an identical CDR3. The chain employs TRBV4-1 and TRBJ2-7, with 9 bases matching TRBD1. The CDR3 length is 14 residues. The V and J ends lost 3 bases and 3 bases, in that order; junction bases with no gene match: 3. From germline, CDR1 is MGHRA and CDR2 YSYEKL. CDR3 DNA: TGCGCCAGCAGCCAGTTGGACAGGGGCTACGAGCAGTACTTC. Its protein is CASSQLDRGYEQYF.

V is TRBV5-6 and J is TRBJ2-1, with 7 bases matching TRBD2. Germline values: CDR1 SGHDT, CDR2 YYEEEE. The CDR3 consists of 12 residues. With V trimmed by 0 bases and J by 12 bases, 3 bases remained unmatched. The CDR3 region is CASSLGSGVQFF. For the CDR3, the DNA is TGTGCCAGCAGCTTGGGGAGCGGGGTGCAGTTCTTC.

This chain joins TRBV5-1 and TRBJ2-7, with no clear D. V was cut by 0 bases and J by 6 bases, with 10 bases left in between. Germline V lookup: CDR1 SGHRS, CDR2 YFSETQ. The CDR3 loop spans 13 amino acids. The CDR3 nucleotides are TGCGCCAGCAGCTTGGGCGTTTATCTCGAGCAGTACTTC. It codes for CASSLGVYLEQYF.

The rearrangement uses TRBV29-1 and TRBJ2-1, with D tentatively TRBD2 (6 bases). With 1 base removed from V and 2 bases from J, the gap between germline ends came to 15 bases. The CDR3 runs to 16 residues. From germline, CDR1 is SQVTM and CDR2 ANQGSEA. CDR3 DNA sequence: TGCAGCGTTGAAGGAGGCCCGGACTATACCTACAATGAGCAGTTCTTC. Translation gives CSVEGGPDYTYNEQFF.

The V call is TRBV5-4, the J call TRBJ2-7, with D perhaps TRBD1 (8 bases). Germline CDR1 and CDR2: SGHNT and YYREEE (reference sequence). This CDR3 is built from 15 residues. V lost 2 bases, J lost 5 bases, and 17 bases lay in between. DNA for the CDR3: TGTGCCAGCAGCTTTCCAGGACAGGGAGGGGACGAGCAGTACTTC. Translation gives CASSFPGQGGDEQYF.

This clone was detected once. Additional DNA sequences in this sample encode the identical CDR3. This chain connects TRBV6-5 to TRBJ1-2, with D perhaps matching TRBD1 (5 bases). The germline V and J ends were trimmed by 0 bases and 7 bases, with 6 bases remaining between them. CDR1 is MNHEY and CDR2 is SVGAGI in the germline V gene. This CDR3 has 12 residues. CDR3: CASSYSGGGYTF. CDR3 bases: TGTGCCAGCAGTTACTCCGGGGGTGGCTACACCTTC.

CDR3 nucleotide sequence: TGTGCCAGCAGCGTTCAGGGTAACGCCGAAGAGACCCAGTACTTC. Translated, it gives CASSVQGNAEETQYF. The rearrangement uses TRBV9 and TRBJ2-5; D is perhaps TRBD1 (5 bases). V dropped 2 bases and J dropped 3 bases, with 14 bases sitting between them. The CDR3 is 15 residues long. Germline CDR1 is SGDLS and CDR2 is YYNGEE. Supplemented by reference TRBV9 and TRBJ2-5, the full variable domain reads DSGVTQTPKHLITATGQRVTLRCSPRSGDLSVYWYQQSLDQGLQFLIQYYNGEERAKGNILERFSAQQFPDLHSELNLSSLELGDSALYFCASSVQGNAEETQYFGPGTRLLVL.

CDR3 sequence: CASSQDSWYEQYF. DNA for the CDR3: TGCGCCAGCAGCCAAGATAGTTGGTACGAGCAGTACTTC. J is TRBJ2-7 and V is TRBV4-3; D gene ambiguous. Germline V CDR1 and CDR2: LGHNA, YSLEER. V lost 0 bases and J 4 bases, leaving 7 bases between the germline ends. The CDR3 length is 13 residues.

This sequence joins TRBV4-1 and TRBJ1-1, with D perhaps matching TRBD1 (6 bases). This CDR3 has 15 amino acids. CDR1 is MGHRA and CDR2 is YSYEKL in the germline V gene. V lost 3 bases and J 1 base, leaving 12 bases between the germline ends. CDR3 sequence reads: CASSHLIQGNTEAFF. The CDR3 nucleotides read TGCGCCAGCAGCCATCTTATACAGGGGAACACTGAAGCTTTCTTT.

The CDR3 is CASSGGEGLEQYF. DNA of the CDR3: TGCGCCAGCAGTGGGGGGGAAGGTCTCGAGCAGTACTTC. The J gene is TRBJ2-7, the V gene TRBV10-1; perhaps TRBD2 as D (6 bases). Trimming left V 4 bases short and J 6 bases short, with 13 bases between. This CDR3 has 13 residues. CDR1 WNHNN and CDR2 SYGVQD come from the germline V gene (reference sequence).

Worth noting for this clone: This CDR3 is also generated by other DNA sequences in the sample. The V call is TRBV6-1, the J call TRBJ2-7; 8 nucleotides line up with TRBD2. V gave up 3 bases and J gave up 3 bases; unmatched junction bases: 1. Looked up from germline, CDR1 is MNHNS and CDR2 is SASEGT. The CDR3 consists of 13 residues. Here the CDR3 reads CASSEGLDYEQYF. CDR3 coding DNA: TGTGCCAGCAGTGAGGGACTAGACTACGAGCAGTACTTC.

This clone was seen just once. Distinct nucleotide sequences in the sample also encode this CDR3. The V gene is TRBV27, the J gene TRBJ2-7; D ambiguous. V was pared by 5 bases and J by 2 bases, with 13 bases between. Germline V gene lookup returns CDR1 MNHEY and CDR2 SMNVEV (reference sequence). This CDR3 is built from 14 residues. The chain's CDR3 is CASSLIGSTYEQYF. The CDR3 DNA reads TGTGCCAGCAGTCTGATAGGGTCCACCTACGAGCAGTACTTC.

Notes on this clone: At the DNA level, this CDR3 is encoded by other sequences in the same sample as well. The V call is TRBV11-2, the J call TRBJ2-5; 9 bases are a match to TRBD2. V gave up 6 bases and J gave up 1 base; unmatched junction bases: 6. The CDR3 is 15 residues long. Germline loops: CDR1 SGHAT, CDR2 FQNNGV. The chain's CDR3 is CASSRQTSGQETQYF. The CDR3 bases are TGTGCCAGCAGTCGACAGACTAGCGGCCAAGAGACCCAGTACTTC.

The rearrangement links TRBV4-3 to TRBJ2-7; 10 bases match TRBD2. Germline CDR1 reads LGHNA; CDR2 reads YSLEER. The CDR3 consists of 16 residues. The trim removed 3 bases at V and 0 bases at J, leaving 5 bases unmatched. The CDR3 spells CASSHRPSGSSYEQYF. The CDR3 nucleotides are TGCGCCAGCAGCCACCGACCTAGCGGGAGCTCCTACGAGCAGTACTTC.

Regarding this clone: This CDR3 is also generated by other DNA sequences in the sample. The rearrangement joins TRBV9 to TRBJ1-1; no definite D call. V lost 0 bases and J lost 0, with 3 bases in between. The CDR3 spans 13 residues. The germline CDR1 and CDR2 sequences are SGDLS and YYNGEE. CDR3 amino acids: CASSVDMNTEAFF. Here the CDR3 DNA reads TGTGCCAGCAGCGTAGACATGAACACTGAAGCTTTCTTT.

The chain employs TRBV7-9 and TRBJ2-7; 7 positions agree with TRBD2. Germline lookup yields CDR1 SEHNR and CDR2 FQNEAQ (reference sequence). With 1 base clipped from V and 3 bases from J, the junction kept 6 bases outside the gene matches. The CDR3 covers 15 residues. CDR3 nucleotides: TGTGCCAGCAGCTTAGGGTACAGCGGGGACTACGAGCAGTACTTC. Protein: CASSLGYSGDYEQYF.